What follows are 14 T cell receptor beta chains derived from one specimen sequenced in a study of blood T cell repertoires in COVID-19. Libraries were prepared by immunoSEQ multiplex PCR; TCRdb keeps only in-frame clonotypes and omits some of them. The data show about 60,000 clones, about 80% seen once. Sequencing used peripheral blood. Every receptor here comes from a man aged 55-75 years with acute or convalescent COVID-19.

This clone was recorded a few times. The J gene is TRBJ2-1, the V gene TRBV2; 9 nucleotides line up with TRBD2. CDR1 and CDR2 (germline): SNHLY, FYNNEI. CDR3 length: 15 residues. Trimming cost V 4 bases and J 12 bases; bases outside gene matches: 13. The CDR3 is CASSGRAGGRRWQFF. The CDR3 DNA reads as TGTGCCAGCAGTGGCCGAGCGGGGGGAAGGAGATGGCAGTTCTTC.

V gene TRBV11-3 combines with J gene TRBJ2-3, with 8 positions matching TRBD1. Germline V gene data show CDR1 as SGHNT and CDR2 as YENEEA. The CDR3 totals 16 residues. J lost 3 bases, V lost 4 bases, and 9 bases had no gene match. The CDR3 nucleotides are TGTGCCAGCAGCTCAGGTCGACAGGGGAGAACAGATACGCAGTATTTT. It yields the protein CASSSGRQGRTDTQYF. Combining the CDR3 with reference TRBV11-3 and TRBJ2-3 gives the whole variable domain EAGVVQSPRYKIIEKKQPVAFWCNPISGHNTLYWYLQNLGQGPELLIRYENEEAVDDSQLPKDRFSAERLKGVDSTLKIQPAELGDSAVYLCASSSGRQGRTDTQYFGPGTRLTVL.

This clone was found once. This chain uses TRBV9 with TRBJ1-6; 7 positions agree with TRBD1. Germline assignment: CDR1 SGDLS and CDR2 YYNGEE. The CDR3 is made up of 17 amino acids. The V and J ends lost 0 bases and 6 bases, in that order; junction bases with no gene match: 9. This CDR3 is CASSVEGTAVSNSPLHF. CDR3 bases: TGTGCCAGCAGCGTAGAGGGGACAGCGGTCTCTAATTCACCCCTCCACTTT.

The CDR3 DNA is TGTGCCAGCAGCTTAGGTAGCGGGCCTGTACAAGAGACCCAGTACTTC. Its translation: CASSLGSGPVQETQYF. The gene calls are TRBV11-2 and TRBJ2-5; TRBD2 agrees at 7 bases. Germline V lookup: CDR1 SGHAT, CDR2 FQNNGV. V lost 1 base to trimming and J lost 2 bases; unmatched junction nucleotides: 7. This CDR3 spans 16 amino acids.

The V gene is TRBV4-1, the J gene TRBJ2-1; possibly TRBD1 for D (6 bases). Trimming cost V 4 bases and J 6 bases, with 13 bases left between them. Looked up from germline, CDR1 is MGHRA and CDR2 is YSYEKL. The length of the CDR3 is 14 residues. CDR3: CASSPPGRGNEQFF. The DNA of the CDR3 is TGCGCCAGCAGCCCTCCCGGCAGGGGCAATGAGCAGTTCTTC.

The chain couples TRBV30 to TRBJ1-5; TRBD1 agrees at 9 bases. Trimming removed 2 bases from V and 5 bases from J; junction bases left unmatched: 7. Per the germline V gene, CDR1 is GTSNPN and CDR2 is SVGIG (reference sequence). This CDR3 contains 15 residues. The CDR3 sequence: CAWSYTGGDDQPQHF. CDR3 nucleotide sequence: TGTGCCTGGAGTTATACAGGGGGCGACGATCAGCCCCAGCATTTT.

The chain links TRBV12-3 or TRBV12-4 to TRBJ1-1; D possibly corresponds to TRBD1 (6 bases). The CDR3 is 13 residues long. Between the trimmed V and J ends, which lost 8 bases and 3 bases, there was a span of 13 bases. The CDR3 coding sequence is TGTGCCAGCTCTACAGGGTGGGACACTGAAGCTTTCTTT. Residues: CASSTGWDTEAFF.

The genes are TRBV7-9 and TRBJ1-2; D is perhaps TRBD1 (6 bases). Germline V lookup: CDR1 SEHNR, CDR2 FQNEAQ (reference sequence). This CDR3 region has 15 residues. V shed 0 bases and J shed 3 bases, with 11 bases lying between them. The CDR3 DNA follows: TGTGCCAGCAGCTTAGCGTTAACAGGGCACTATGGCTACACCTTC. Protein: CASSLALTGHYGYTF.

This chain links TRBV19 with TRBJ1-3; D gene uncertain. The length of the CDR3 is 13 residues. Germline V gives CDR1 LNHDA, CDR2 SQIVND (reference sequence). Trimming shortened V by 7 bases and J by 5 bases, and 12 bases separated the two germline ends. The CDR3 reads CASTHLGRNTIYF. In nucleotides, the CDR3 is TGTGCCAGTACCCACCTCGGGAGAAACACCATATATTTT.

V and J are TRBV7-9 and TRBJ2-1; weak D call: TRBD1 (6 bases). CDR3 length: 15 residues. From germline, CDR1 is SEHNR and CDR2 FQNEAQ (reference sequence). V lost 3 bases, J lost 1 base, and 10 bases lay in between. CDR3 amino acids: CASSLTGGSYNEQFF. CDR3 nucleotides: TGTGCCAGCAGCTTGACAGGTGGGTCCTACAATGAGCAGTTCTTC.

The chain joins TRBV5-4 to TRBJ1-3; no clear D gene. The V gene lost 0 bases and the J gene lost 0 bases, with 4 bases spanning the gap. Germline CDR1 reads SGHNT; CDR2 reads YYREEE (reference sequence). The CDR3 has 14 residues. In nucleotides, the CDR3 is TGTGCCAGCAGCTTGGACAGCTCTGGAAACACCATATATTTT. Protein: CASSLDSSGNTIYF.

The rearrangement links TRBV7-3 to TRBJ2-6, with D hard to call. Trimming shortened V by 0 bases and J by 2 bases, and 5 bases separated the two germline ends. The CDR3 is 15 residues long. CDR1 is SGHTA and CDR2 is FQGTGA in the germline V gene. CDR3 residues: CASSLTLPGANVLTF. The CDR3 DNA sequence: TGTGCCAGCAGCTTAACTCTCCCTGGGGCCAACGTCCTGACTTTC.

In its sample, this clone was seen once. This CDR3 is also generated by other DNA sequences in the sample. CDR3 region: CASSPGQDSYGYTF. CDR3 nucleotide sequence: TGTGCCAGCTCACCCGGACAGGACTCCTATGGCTACACCTTC. V is TRBV18 and J is TRBJ1-2; TRBD1 matches 7 bases. V shed 3 bases, J shed 4 bases, and the junction held 5 bases outside the gene matches. This CDR3 is built from 14 residues. Germline CDR1 KGHSH, CDR2 LQKENI.

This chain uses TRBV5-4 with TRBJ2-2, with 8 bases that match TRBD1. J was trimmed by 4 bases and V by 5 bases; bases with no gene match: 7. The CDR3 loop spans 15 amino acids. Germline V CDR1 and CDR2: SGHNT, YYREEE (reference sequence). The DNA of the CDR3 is TGTGCCAGCAGGGCTGACAGGGGCAGCACCGGGGAGCTGTTTTTT. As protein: CASRADRGSTGELFF.